This TCR beta chain was recovered during a study of blood T cell repertoires in COVID-19. Study overall: Acute and convalescent COVID-19 samples came from the United States, Italy and Spain. T cells, B-cell-depleted T cells, or PBMCs supplied cDNA or gDNA.

Germline V gene data show CDR1 as LGHNA and CDR2 as YNFKEQ. This CDR3 has 17 amino acids. Trimming removed 0 bases at V and 5 bases at J, with 19 bases between. In the authors' workflow: Amplifying reference gene primers gave estimates of nucleated cell counts. TCRdb's copy holds only in-frame clones and misses some; the assay was immunoSEQ multiplex PCR. That table supplies the V and J calls and clone size; D and trimming were determined from the DNA. The sample gives 60,000 to 75,000 clones, approximately 79% of which show up once; just under 10% is in the top ten. The receptor comes from a woman aged 50 to 60 with acute or convalescent COVID-19. The chain employs TRBV4-2 and TRBJ2-5; possible D gene TRBD2, 6 bases. Sequenced sample: peripheral blood. CDR3 sequence: CASSQDPMTSGGETQYF. The CDR3, as DNA: TGTGCCAGCAGCCAAGATCCCATGACTAGTGGGGGGGAGACCCAGTACTTC.